The 18 T cell receptor beta chains listed next were all sequenced from one sample in a study of Graves' ophthalmopathy and Graves' hyperthyroidism. The authors amplified TCR beta CDR3 regions from RNA transcripts. HTBI primers were employed in first-round RT-PCR, then a second-round multiplex PCR followed. One entry per CDR3 protein results from TCRdb running MiXCR on the multiplex PCR reads. The profile shows 200,000 to 250,000 distinct CDR3 sequences, around a fifth of them singletons. Sequences were obtained from peripheral blood. Receptors were obtained from a woman aged 50 to 60 with Graves' ophthalmopathy.

This clonotype showed up many times. The chain links TRBV11-1 to TRBJ2-2, with 9 bases fitting TRBD1. CDR3 length: 14 amino acids. The V segment lost 8 bases and the J segment 7 bases; nucleotides outside the gene matches: 8. Per germline, CDR1 SGHAT and CDR2 FQDESV (reference sequence). This CDR3 reads CASEGTGLNGELFF. The CDR3, as DNA: TGTGCCAGCGAGGGGACAGGGTTGAACGGGGAGCTGTTTTTT.

This sequence joins TRBV28 and TRBJ2-7; 12 nucleotides match TRBD2. The J call is uncertain, as TRBJ2-5 better fits the DNA end. Germline lookup yields CDR1 MDHEN and CDR2 SYDVKM. This CDR3 contains 16 residues. In DNA form, the CDR3 reads TGTGCCAGCAGTTTCCCTAGCGGGAGGGCCGGCGAGACCCAGTACTTC. It translates to CASSFPSGRAGETQYF.

In its sample, this clonotype was seen many times. This chain connects TRBV27 to TRBJ1-1; D remains ambiguous. This CDR3 is built from 16 residues. V gave up 3 bases and J gave up 1 base, with 15 bases separating them. CDR1 and CDR2 (germline): MNHEY, SMNVEV (reference sequence). CDR3 coding DNA: TGTGCCAGCAGTTTGTCCTACAAGACGGCGAACACTGAAGCTTTCTTT. This sequence encodes CASSLSYKTANTEAFF.

This clonotype has at least ten counts. The genes are TRBV6-5 and TRBJ2-7; no reliable D call. Trimming shortened V by 2 bases and J by 3 bases, and 8 bases separated the two germline ends. The CDR3 is 13 amino acids. CDR1 is MNHEY, CDR2 SVGAGI, per germline. The CDR3 DNA sequence: TGTGCCAGCAGTTACGGAAGTAACTACGAGCAGTACTTC. Translating it yields CASSYGSNYEQYF.

At least ten counts were recorded for this clonotype. The gene calls are TRBV6-5 and TRBJ1-3; D unresolved. Germline CDR1 reads MNHEY; CDR2 reads SVGAGI. The V end was cut by 0 bases, the J end by 3 bases, with 3 bases between. This CDR3 spans 13 amino acids. CDR3 nucleotide sequence: TGTGCCAGCAGTTACTCGAGTGGAAACACCATATATTTT. Translation gives CASSYSSGNTIYF.

This clonotype occurred a few times. Written as DNA, the CDR3 is TGTGCCAGCAGCTTATGGGACATAGATCAGCCCCAGCATTTT. Protein: CASSLWDIDQPQHF. This rearrangement joins TRBV11-2 to TRBJ1-5, with a possible D match to TRBD1 (6 bases). Trimming removed 2 bases from V and 5 bases from J, with 10 bases in between. The CDR3 consists of 14 residues. Per the germline V gene, CDR1 is SGHAT and CDR2 is FQNNGV. Full variable domain (remainder filled in from reference TRBV11-2 and TRBJ1-5): EAGVAQSPRYKIIEKRQSVAFWCNPISGHATLYWYQQILGQGPKLLIQFQNNGVVDDSQLPKDRFSAERLKGVDSTLKIQPAKLEDSAVYLCASSLWDIDQPQHFGDGTRLSIL.

This clonotype showed up many times. The rearrangement joins TRBV7-9 to TRBJ2-7; 11 bases are shared with TRBD1. The CDR3 sequence is 15 residues long. CDR1 SEHNR and CDR2 FQNEAQ come from the germline V gene (reference sequence). V dropped 1 base and J dropped 3; count of bases not matched to a gene: 2. CDR3 residues: CASSLDGTGGYEQYF. CDR3 bases: TGTGCCAGCAGCTTAGATGGGACAGGGGGCTACGAGCAGTACTTC.

The genes are TRBV27 and TRBJ2-7; no clear D gene. This CDR3 spans 13 amino acids. Germline-derived CDR1 and CDR2 are MNHEY and SMNVEV (reference sequence). Trimming removed 2 bases from V and 4 bases from J, with 9 bases in between. As DNA, the CDR3 is TGTGCCAGCAGTTTAAGGCCCCCATACGAGCAGTACTTC. Translating gives CASSLRPPYEQYF.

This clonotype has ten or more counts. The V and J genes are TRBV11-2 and TRBJ2-5, with D perhaps TRBD1 or TRBD2 (5 bases each). Germline CDR1 SGHAT, CDR2 FQNNGV. With 1 base removed from V and 4 bases from J, the gap between germline ends came to 13 bases. This CDR3 has 15 amino acids. The CDR3 reads CASSLARGAGETQYF. The CDR3, as DNA: TGTGCCAGCAGCTTAGCACGGGGCGCAGGAGAGACCCAGTACTTC. Full variable domain (missing parts from reference TRBV11-2 and TRBJ2-5): EAGVAQSPRYKIIEKRQSVAFWCNPISGHATLYWYQQILGQGPKLLIQFQNNGVVDDSQLPKDRFSAERLKGVDSTLKIQPAKLEDSAVYLCASSLARGAGETQYFGPGTRLLVL.

This clonotype has only one observation. V and J are TRBV6-1 and TRBJ2-2; 7 bases are shared with TRBD1. V lost 7 bases and J lost 3; bases outside the gene matches: 11. CDR1 and CDR2 from the germline V gene are MNHNS and SASEGT. This CDR3 comprises 16 residues. The CDR3, as DNA: TGTGCCAGCACCGCAATAGGGGGCTATCACACCGGGGAGCTGTTTTTT. Residues: CASTAIGGYHTGELFF.

The genes are TRBV6-2 or TRBV6-3 and TRBJ1-3, with a possible D match to TRBD1 (5 bases). The CDR3 loop spans 14 amino acids. The germline V and J ends were trimmed by 6 bases and 6 bases, with 15 bases remaining between them. CDR1 MNHEY and CDR2 SVGEGT come from the germline V gene. CDR3 sequence reads: CASSVGGSVNTIYF. The CDR3 DNA reads TGTGCCAGCAGCGTCGGGGGATCAGTAAACACCATATATTTT.

The chain recombines TRBV10-2 with TRBJ2-7; the D is unclear. The CDR3 runs 12 residues. The germline gives CDR1 WSHSY, CDR2 SAAADI. Trimming stripped 4 bases from V and 3 bases from J, with 7 bases between. The CDR3 region is CASSVNGYEQYF. Written as DNA, the CDR3 is TGCGCCAGCAGTGTGAACGGCTACGAGCAGTACTTC.

This clonotype came up many times. The chain uses TRBV20-1 and TRBJ2-7; 9 nucleotides agree with TRBD1. J lost 3 bases, V lost 0 bases, and 6 bases had no gene match. Germline CDR1 DFQATT, CDR2 SNEGSKA (reference sequence). The CDR3 runs to 15 residues. The CDR3 loop reads CSARDQGQGFYEQYF. In DNA, the CDR3 is TGCAGTGCTAGAGATCAGGGACAGGGCTTCTACGAGCAGTACTTC.

As to this clonotype: The junction departs from the called germline gene at one end, perhaps through a read error. The genes are TRBV12-3 or TRBV12-4 and TRBJ2-7; D not resolved. The length of the CDR3 is 13 residues. The DNA for the CDR3 is TGTGCCAGCAGTTGTGGAGAGAACTACGAGCAGTGCTTC. It translates to CASSCGENYEQCF.

This clonotype was observed many times. V gene TRBV6-2 or TRBV6-3 combines with J gene TRBJ1-5; maybe TRBD1 (5 bases). With 6 bases removed from V and 6 bases from J, the gap between germline ends came to 27 bases. The CDR3 loop spans 18 amino acids. Germline CDR1 MNHEY, CDR2 SVGEGT. This CDR3 reads CASSLGPTEWGLGQPQHF. The CDR3 region has the DNA TGTGCCAGCAGCCTCGGCCCCACAGAGTGGGGGTTAGGTCAGCCCCAGCATTTT.

This clonotype was recorded at least ten times. V gene TRBV4-1 combines with J gene TRBJ1-6, with a weak D call TRBD1 (5 bases). Trimming took 0 bases from V and 13 from J, leaving 10 bases between them. CDR1 MGHRA and CDR2 YSYEKL come from the germline V gene. The CDR3 is 13 amino acids. The CDR3 DNA reads TGCGCCAGCAGCCAAGATTGGGGCGCGCCCCTCCACTTT. It is translated as CASSQDWGAPLHF.

This clonotype was seen at least ten times. The J gene is TRBJ1-1, the V gene TRBV12-3 or TRBV12-4; D is perhaps TRBD1 (5 bases). Trimming removed 5 bases from V and 1 base from J, with 20 bases in between. The CDR3 totals 17 residues. The CDR3 DNA is TGTGCCAGCAGTCTTACTCCGGGACTCTCATCGAACACTGAAGCTTTCTTT. Translation gives CASSLTPGLSSNTEAFF.

The rearrangement links TRBV2 to TRBJ1-1; 8 bases align to TRBD1. After removal of 2 bases from V and 10 bases from J, the junction contained 6 bases not matched to a gene. The CDR3 consists of 13 residues. Germline CDR1 reads SNHLY; CDR2 reads FYNNEI. This chain's CDR3 is CASSERSDRGAFF. Written as DNA, the CDR3 is TGTGCCAGCAGTGAACGGTCTGACAGGGGAGCTTTCTTT.